This TCR beta chain is from a study of vaccination and CD4 T cells after COVID-19 (dated 2022 in TCRdb). Broadly, across the study: Convalescent patients had a positive SARS-CoV-2 result on nasal swab PCR, and of these patients, several had mild disease and one had severe disease. Control cultures used a CEFX viral epitope pool as positive control, an HIV-1 Nef peptide pool as negative control, or no peptide. In ten to eleven COVID-19 convalescent patients and a few infection-naive healthy vaccine recipients, researchers compared the spike-specific CD4+ TCR repertoire from before mRNA vaccination with the repertoire from after. Participants received two doses of either the Pfizer-BioNTech BNT162b2 vaccine (n=8) or the Moderna mRNA-1273 vaccine (n=2). Overlapping spike peptide pools from SARS-CoV-2 and from the common cold coronaviruses HCoV-NL63, HCoV-OC43 and HCoV-229E were used as culture stimuli. Post-vaccine blood samples were obtained a median of about 70 days after the second vaccine dose, with a range of roughly 12 to 250 days. Post-COVID blood samples were collected from convalescent patients a median of approximately 93 days after diagnosis, with a range of about 30 to 161 days. In the convalescent cohort there were six males and four females, among whom were two Hispanic individuals, seven Caucasians, two Asians and one multiracial person.

From the germline V gene, CDR1 is MDHEN and CDR2 is SYDVKM. V loses 3 bases of germline sequence and J loses 5 bases, and the interval between the two ends is 13 bases. From the cysteine up to the phenylalanine, the CDR3 has a length of 14 residues. Only the CDR3 DNA stays, 42 bases, in frame from base 1. Libraries were prepared through PCR. DNA from cultured CD4+ T cells was subjected to TCR sequencing with the Oncomine TCR Beta short-read assay at the Johns Hopkins FTIC core. The QIAamp micro DNA kit was used to extract genomic DNA from the cultured CD4+ T cells. Oncomine TCR Beta libraries made from cultured CD4+ T cells were pooled using unique dual indexes and sequenced on an Illumina iSeq 100. In the paper's pipeline: Non-productive sequences were filtered out, and CDR3s that did not start with C, did not end with F or W, or were shorter than 7 amino acids were discarded. Antigen-specific clonotypes were identified with the MANAFEST web application by comparing peptide-stimulated wells with reference and other culture wells. For a clone to be called positive, the clone needed an FDR below 0.05, an odds ratio above 5, and a productive frequency above 0.1% in at least two of three replicate wells. A clonotype counted as cross-reactive if it showed significant expansion both in the SARS-CoV-2 spike wells and in at least one common cold coronavirus spike condition. CDR3 homology was assessed with Levenshtein distances (stringdist) and unrooted phylogenetic trees (ape) in R version 3.6.1. TCRdb ran its own pipeline on the public reads, namely fastp trimming at Q25 and MiXCR clone calling, and kept in-frame beta chains. Identical CDR3 proteins give one entry, which carries the most common genes and DNA. TCRdb's processing, not the authors', yielded these V and J calls. A total of tens of thousands of distinct CDR3 sequences appear in this sample, about 45% of them only once. The ten largest clones add up to approximately 12% of the sample.

What the research found in general, with its limitations: Of the vaccine-specific clones in convalescent patients, 304 of 307, or nearly all, reacted only to SARS-CoV-2 spike and did not cross-react with common cold coronaviruses. In convalescent patients, a median approximately 83% of post-vaccine SARS-CoV-2-reactive clones were detected only after vaccination, and vaccine-specific priming was suggested by this finding. Although the median number of SARS-CoV-2-reactive clonotypes went up from around 20 after infection to more than 30 after vaccination, the increase was not significant. The study included relatively few convalescent patients and did not analyze early timepoints after natural infection.

What this sample's treatment or condition label stands for: roughly 10-day PBMC culture with coronavirus spike peptide pools or control peptides (ViraFEST assay). The study used the ViraFEST assay, which expanded antigen-specific T cells with peptide pools and then identified expanded clonotypes by TCR sequencing. The positive SARS-CoV-2 PCR tests of the convalescent patients were dated from March to December 2020, before the Alpha, Beta and Delta variants emerged in the United States. Some 2 million PBMCs per well were cultured in IMDM with roughly 5% human AB serum and around 10 IU/ml IL-2, plus 10 ug/ml peptide pools. On days 3 and 7, half of the culture medium was replaced with fresh IL-2-containing medium. Once the cells had been in culture for around nine days, the EasySep CD4+ T cell isolation kit was used to isolate CD4+ T cells by negative selection. Ficoll-Paque Plus gradient centrifugation was used to isolate PBMCs from whole blood, and the isolated PBMCs were then either used fresh or cryopreserved at -140C. Each culture condition was generally run in triplicate wells.

This clonotype was observed a few times. It lacks a known antigen. Per-nucleotide qualities are absent, and no much larger clonotype sits a single base away. This receptor was taken from a human donor who had recovered from COVID-19. This chain joins TRBV28 to TRBJ2-5; the D gene assignment is ambiguous. The specimen was CD4+ T cells from blood, cultured in vitro. The CDR3: CASSLTRPRETQYF. The DNA sequence is TGTGCCAGCAGTTTGACTCGCCCGCGGGAGACCCAGTACTTC.